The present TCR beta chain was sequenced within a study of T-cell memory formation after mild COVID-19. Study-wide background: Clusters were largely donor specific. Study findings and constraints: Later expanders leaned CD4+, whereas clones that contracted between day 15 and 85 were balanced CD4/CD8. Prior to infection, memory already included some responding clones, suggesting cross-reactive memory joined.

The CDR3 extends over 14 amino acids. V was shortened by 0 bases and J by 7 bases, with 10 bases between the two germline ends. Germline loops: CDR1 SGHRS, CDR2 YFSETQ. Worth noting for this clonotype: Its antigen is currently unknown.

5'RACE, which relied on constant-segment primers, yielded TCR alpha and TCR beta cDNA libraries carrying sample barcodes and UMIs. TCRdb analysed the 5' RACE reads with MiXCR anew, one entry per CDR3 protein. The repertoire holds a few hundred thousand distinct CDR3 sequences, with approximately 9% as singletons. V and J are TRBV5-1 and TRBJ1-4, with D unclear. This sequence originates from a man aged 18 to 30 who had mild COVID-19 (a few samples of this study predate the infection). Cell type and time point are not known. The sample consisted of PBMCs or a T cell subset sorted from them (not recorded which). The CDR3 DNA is TGCGCCAGCAGCTTGGCGGGGATGGGTGAAAAACTGTTTTTT. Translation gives CASSLAGMGEKLFF.